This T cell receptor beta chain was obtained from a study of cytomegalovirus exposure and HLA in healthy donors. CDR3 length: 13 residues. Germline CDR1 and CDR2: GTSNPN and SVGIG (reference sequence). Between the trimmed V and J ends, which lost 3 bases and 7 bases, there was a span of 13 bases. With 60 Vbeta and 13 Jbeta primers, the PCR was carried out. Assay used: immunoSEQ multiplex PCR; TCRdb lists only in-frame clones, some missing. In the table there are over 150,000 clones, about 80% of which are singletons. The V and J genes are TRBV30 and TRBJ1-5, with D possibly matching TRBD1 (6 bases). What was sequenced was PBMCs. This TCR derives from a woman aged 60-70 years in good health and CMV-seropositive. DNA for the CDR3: TGTGCCTGGAGCTCACACAGGGAGCAGCCCCAGCATTTT. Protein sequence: CAWSSHREQPQHF.